This T cell receptor beta chain was documented in a study of immune evolution from preneoplasia to lung adenocarcinoma. Study-wide results and caveats: From normal lung to invasive adenocarcinoma, top clone frequencies appeared to decrease. Clonality was highest in normal lung, lower in later-stage lesions apparently.

A remark on this clone: Its antigen remains unknown.

Between the mid-2010s and the late 2010s, patients underwent resection in Japan or China. The protocol was immunoSEQ multiplex PCR, while the TCRdb copy is restricted to in-frame clones and leaves out a portion. The sample contains about 5,800 clones, about 76% of which appear only once. The ends were cut back, 3 bases at V and 2 bases at J, with 14 bases in the middle. Germline CDR1 is SGDLS and CDR2 is YYNGEE. This CDR3 is 15 amino acids long. The TCR comes from a person aged 55-79 years with lung adenocarcinoma. The genes are TRBV9 and TRBJ1-2; D gene uncertain. The sequenced sample consisted of FFPE adjacent normal lung tissue. The CDR3, as DNA: TGTGCCAGCAGCGGAGACCCGGGGTGGAACTATGGCTACACCTTC. Residues: CASSGDPGWNYGYTF.